The 20 T cell receptor beta chains below come from one sample, sequenced in a study of radiation and T cells in renal cell carcinoma. As for time point: blood 2 weeks post-SBRT. The treatment here: 15 Gy SBRT to primary tumor, nephrectomy 4 weeks later. Data came from immunoSEQ multiplex PCR; TCRdb stores just in-frame clones and leaves some out. The sample lists 60,000 to 80,000 clones, roughly 87% occurring once. The input for sequencing was blood, taken from a patient whose treatment included radiotherapy and nephrectomy. Source of these receptors: a man aged 55 to 70 with renal cell carcinoma.

The V and J genes are TRBV7-2 and TRBJ2-7; D may be TRBD2 (6 bases). The ends were cut back, 5 bases at V and 0 bases at J, with 14 bases in the middle. CDR1 is SGHTA, CDR2 FQGNSA, per germline. The CDR3 consists of 15 residues. CDR3 region: CASSTNPGLSYEQYF. CDR3 in DNA: TGTGCCAGCAGCACGAATCCGGGACTCTCCTACGAGCAGTACTTC.

Here the CDR3 reads CASSETSGNPDTQYF. CDR3 sequence (DNA): TGTGCCAGCAGCGAGACTAGCGGGAACCCAGATACGCAGTATTTT. J is TRBJ2-3 and V is TRBV2, with 11 bases lining up with TRBD2. J gave up 4 bases and V 6 bases, and 6 bases lay outside the gene matches. CDR1 and CDR2 (germline): SNHLY, FYNNEI. The CDR3 runs 15 residues.

J is TRBJ1-2 and V is TRBV28; D is undetermined. Germline V gives CDR1 MDHEN, CDR2 SYDVKM. Trimming shortened V by 5 bases and J by 4 bases, and 14 bases separated the two germline ends. The CDR3 is made up of 14 amino acids. CDR3 region: CASSPWGFLYGYTF. The CDR3 DNA reads as TGTGCCAGCAGTCCTTGGGGTTTCCTCTATGGCTACACCTTC.

The sample holds a few counts of this clone. This chain connects TRBV30 to TRBJ2-2; D is possibly TRBD1 (5 bases). Germline CDR1 GTSNPN, CDR2 SVGIG (reference sequence). This CDR3 spans 14 amino acids. Trimming took 7 bases from V and 0 from J, leaving 12 bases between them. The CDR3 DNA reads as TGTGCCTCTAGGGGTGCGTCGAACACCGGGGAGCTGTTTTTT. Residues: CASRGASNTGELFF.

This clone is judged medium-sized. The rearrangement uses TRBV7-2 and TRBJ1-5; D remains ambiguous. The V gene's germline CDR1 is SGHTA and CDR2 FQGNSA. Deletions cut 2 bases from V and 7 bases from J, with 12 bases between. CDR3 length: 14 amino acids. The CDR3 protein is CASSLWEGGQPQHF. The DNA of the CDR3 is TGTGCCAGCAGCTTATGGGAGGGAGGGCAGCCCCAGCATTTT.

The chain joins TRBV15 to TRBJ2-5; D may be TRBD1 (6 bases). This CDR3 has 15 amino acids. The V end lost 5 bases, the J end lost 3 bases, and 16 bases lay between the germline ends. CDR1 LNHNV and CDR2 YYDKDF come from the germline V gene (reference sequence). The chain's CDR3 is CATSALGTPKETQYF. The CDR3, as DNA: TGTGCCACCAGCGCACTCGGGACACCTAAAGAGACCCAGTACTTC. Full variable domain (remainder filled in from reference TRBV15 and TRBJ2-5): DAMVIQNPRYQVTQFGKPVTLSCSQTLNHNVMYWYQQKSSQAPKLLFHYYDKDFNNEADTPDNFQSRRPNTSFCFLDIRSPGLGDTAMYLCATSALGTPKETQYFGPGTRLLVL.

This clone has more than one count but fewer than ten. The chain carries TRBV4-1 and TRBJ1-5; no definite D call. Germline lookup yields CDR1 MGHRA and CDR2 YSYEKL. The CDR3 has 13 residues. Trimming shortened V by 0 bases and J by 2 bases, and 2 bases separated the two germline ends. In DNA, the CDR3 is TGCGCCAGCAGCCAAGATGGCAATCAGCCCCAGCATTTT. Amino acids: CASSQDGNQPQHF.

The chain links TRBV10-3 to TRBJ2-7; TRBD1 aligns across 8 bases. This CDR3 contains 13 residues. CDR1 is ENHRY and CDR2 is SYGVKD in the germline V gene. The trim removed 10 bases at V and 7 bases at J, leaving 12 bases unmatched. CDR3 in amino acids: CATRGQGAREQYF. The CDR3 region has the DNA TGTGCCACCAGGGGCCAGGGGGCGCGGGAGCAGTACTTC.

The rearrangement joins TRBV9 to TRBJ2-1, with 14 bases fitting TRBD2. The CDR3 has 19 residues. J lost 6 bases, V lost 3 bases, and 14 bases had no gene match. Germline V gene sequence: CDR1 SGDLS, CDR2 YYNGEE. DNA for the CDR3: TGTGCCAGCAGCGGGGGACAGAGACTAGCGGGAGGGTGGGGCAATGAGCAGTTCTTC. Protein: CASSGGQRLAGGWGNEQFF. Looking up the rest from reference TRBV9 and TRBJ2-1 gives the full variable domain: DSGVTQTPKHLITATGQRVTLRCSPRSGDLSVYWYQQSLDQGLQFLIQYYNGEERAKGNILERFSAQQFPDLHSELNLSSLELGDSALYFCASSGGQRLAGGWGNEQFFGPGTRLTVL.

The chain links TRBV5-1 to TRBJ2-7; D gene unclear. V lost 0 bases and J lost 7, with 11 bases in between. CDR1 and CDR2 from the germline V gene are SGHRS and YFSETQ. The CDR3 consists of 13 residues. The CDR3 DNA sequence: TGCGCCAGCAGCTTGGGTAGCCTCCGGGAGCAGTACTTC. Protein product: CASSLGSLREQYF.

There are a few counts of this clone. The V gene is TRBV19, the J gene TRBJ2-2; 8 nucleotides align to TRBD1. This CDR3 has 18 amino acids. The germline CDR1 and CDR2 sequences are LNHDA and SQIVND (reference sequence). Trimming took 6 bases from V and 0 from J; bases not matched to a gene: 12. Written as DNA, the CDR3 is TGTGCCAGTAGGCCCACGTCCGGGACAGGCGCGAACACCGGGGAGCTGTTTTTT. Protein sequence: CASRPTSGTGANTGELFF.

This clone was seen a handful of times. This chain joins TRBV7-2 and TRBJ2-1; D gene ambiguous. Between the trimmed V and J ends, which lost 5 bases and 10 bases, there was a span of 12 bases. Germline CDR1 is SGHTA and CDR2 is FQGNSA. The length of the CDR3 is 12 residues. In DNA, the CDR3 is TGTGCCAGCAGCCACACACACCGGGAGCAGTTCTTC. It yields the protein CASSHTHREQFF.

The chain has TRBV18 and TRBJ1-1, with TRBD1 as a possible D gene (5 bases). CDR1 is KGHSH and CDR2 is LQKENI in the germline V gene. This CDR3 contains 15 residues. Between the trimmed V and J ends, which lost 4 bases and 5 bases, there was a span of 17 bases. CDR3 sequence: CASSQQGQGRTEAFF. The CDR3 DNA reads TGTGCCAGCTCACAACAAGGCCAGGGTAGGACTGAAGCTTTCTTT.

J is TRBJ2-2 and V is TRBV19; no clear D gene. The CDR3 spans 13 residues. Germline V CDR1 and CDR2: LNHDA, SQIVND (reference sequence). Trimming removed 7 bases at V and 7 bases at J, with 13 bases between. CDR3 sequence (DNA): TGTGCCAGTACCTTACGTGTGGACGGGGAGCTGTTTTTT. It specifies CASTLRVDGELFF.

This sequence joins TRBV28 and TRBJ1-2; TRBD1 matches 11 bases. The trim removed 3 bases at V and 9 bases at J, leaving 15 bases unmatched. This CDR3 comprises 17 residues. The V gene's germline CDR1 is MDHEN and CDR2 SYDVKM. The CDR3 DNA is TGTGCCAGCAGTTTTTCGGGACAGGGGGTCGCACCGGCAAGCTACACCTTC. Translation gives CASSFSGQGVAPASYTF.

The chain joins TRBV5-1 to TRBJ1-4; possibly TRBD1 for D (6 bases). The CDR3 is made up of 15 amino acids. Germline CDR1 is SGHRS and CDR2 is YFSETQ. V was pared by 0 bases and J by 7 bases, with 13 bases between. CDR3 DNA sequence: TGCGCCAGCAGCTTGGCCGCAGGGGTTGGTGAAAAACTGTTTTTT. Translated: CASSLAAGVGEKLFF.

This clone was seen once. V gene TRBV7-2 combines with J gene TRBJ2-1, with 11 bases identical to TRBD2. V lost 5 bases and J lost 9; bases outside the gene matches: 12. Per the germline V gene, CDR1 is SGHTA and CDR2 is FQGNSA. The CDR3 covers 16 residues. CDR3 amino acids: CASSRRGLAGGGEQFF. CDR3 in DNA: TGTGCCAGCAGCCGTAGGGGGCTAGCGGGAGGCGGTGAGCAGTTCTTC.

In this sample, this clone turned up a few times. The V call is TRBV5-1, the J call TRBJ1-2; 7 bases agree with TRBD1. This CDR3 contains 14 residues. Germline-derived CDR1 and CDR2 are SGHRS and YFSETQ. The junction had 5 bases not matched to a gene; V was cut back by 4 bases and J by 2 bases. CDR3 nucleotide sequence: TGCGCCAGCAGCAGTTCACAGGGGAACTATGGCTACACCTTC. Translation gives CASSSSQGNYGYTF.

The rearrangement joins TRBV6-6 to TRBJ1-2, with 9 bases identical to TRBD1. V trimming: 3 bases; J trimming: 4 bases; junction bases outside the gene matches: 3. The germline V gene encodes CDR1 MNHNY and CDR2 SVGAGI (reference sequence). CDR3 size: 14 residues. This CDR3 is CASSYSTGGYGYTF. The DNA for the CDR3 is TGTGCCAGCAGTTATTCGACAGGGGGCTATGGCTACACCTTC.

The gene calls are TRBV27 and TRBJ2-7, with 7 bases matching TRBD1. V lost 6 bases, J lost 6 bases, and 11 bases stayed unmatched. CDR3 size: 14 residues. CDR1 is MNHEY, CDR2 SMNVEV, per germline (reference sequence). CDR3 DNA sequence: TGTGCCAGCAGCTGGGCGAGACAGGGATCCGAGCAGTACTTC. Protein sequence: CASSWARQGSEQYF.